This entry lists 27 T cell receptor beta chains sequenced from one sample in a study of blood T cell repertoires in COVID-19 (TCRdb year 2020). Library construction relied on the immunoSEQ multiplex PCR assay. TCRdb retrieved this table from immuneACCESS and kept in-frame rearrangements only. Not all clones are present; in checked studies, unresolved V genes account for under half, and no reason is known for the remainder. The sample table holds around 150,000 clones, of which over 60% were seen once. Jointly, the top ten make up around 8.1% of the sample. Sample: peripheral blood. The receptor set was obtained from a man aged 60 to 75 with acute or convalescent COVID-19.

As DNA, the CDR3 is TGCGCCAGCAGCTGGACTGCCGCGAACACCGGGGAGCTGTTTTTT. Amino acid sequence: CASSWTAANTGELFF. The genes are TRBV5-1 and TRBJ2-2; possible D gene TRBD2, 5 bases. From germline, CDR1 is SGHRS and CDR2 YFSETQ. The CDR3 sequence is 15 residues long. V lost 3 bases to trimming and J lost 0 bases, with 9 bases between them.

This clone was counted a single time. The V call is TRBV4-2, the J call TRBJ2-1; D is undetermined. Germline V CDR1 and CDR2: LGHNA, YNFKEQ. The CDR3 spans 13 residues. V lost 0 bases and J lost 10, with 10 bases in between. The CDR3 DNA follows: TGTGCCAGCAGCCAAGATCTAGTACGAGAGCAGTTCTTC. The encoded protein is CASSQDLVREQFF.

J is TRBJ2-7 and V is TRBV7-3, with D maybe TRBD2 (5 bases). Germline values: CDR1 SGHTA, CDR2 FQGTGA. The CDR3 spans 14 residues. V shed 1 base and J shed 6 bases, with 13 bases lying between them. CDR3: CASSLKFRDGEQYF. DNA for the CDR3: TGTGCCAGCAGCTTAAAATTTCGGGATGGCGAGCAGTACTTC.

This clone was picked up one time. The rearrangement joins TRBV29-1 to TRBJ1-3; the D gene is possibly TRBD1 (5 bases). The CDR3 loop spans 12 amino acids. Germline V gene data show CDR1 as SQVTM and CDR2 as ANQGSEA. CDR3 DNA: TGCGGGCGGGGGGAAGCTGGAAACACCATATATTTT. It codes for CGRGEAGNTIYF.

This clone has more than one count but fewer than ten. DNA of the CDR3: TGTGCCAGCAGTTACGGAAACAGCTATGGCTACACCTTC. It specifies CASSYGNSYGYTF. The chain uses TRBV6-2 or TRBV6-3 and TRBJ1-2; D not resolved. The germline V gene encodes CDR1 MNHEY and CDR2 SVGEGT. The CDR3 runs to 13 residues. V lost 2 bases and J 4 bases, leaving 8 bases between the germline ends.

This sequence joins TRBV3-1 (or the pseudogene TRBV3-2) and TRBJ2-5, with 8 bases identical to TRBD2. The CDR3 extends over 17 amino acids. Unmatched junction bases numbered 19, after V lost 4 bases and J lost 9 bases. The germline gives CDR1 LGHDT, CDR2 YNNKEL (reference sequence). The CDR3 sequence: CASSPKFSGASQGAQYF. The DNA for the CDR3 is TGTGCCAGCAGCCCGAAGTTTAGCGGGGCCTCTCAAGGGGCCCAGTACTTC.

J is TRBJ2-1 and V is TRBV11-1; D unresolved. The CDR3 contains 15 residues. Trimming left V 1 base short and J 2 bases short, with 9 bases between. In germline, CDR1 is SGHAT, CDR2 FQDESV (reference sequence). As DNA, the CDR3 is TGTGCCAGCAGCTTAGAAGTCCCGGCCTACAATGAGCAGTTCTTC. It codes for CASSLEVPAYNEQFF.

This clone was recorded once. The chain joins TRBV6-5 to TRBJ1-1, with D perhaps TRBD1 (5 bases). The CDR3 totals 14 residues. Trimming pared 0 bases from V and 6 bases from J, leaving 11 bases between. CDR1 and CDR2 (germline): MNHEY, SVGAGI. The CDR3 region has the DNA TGTGCCAGCAGTTACTCCGACAGCTCCGCTGAAGCTTTCTTT. The encoded protein is CASSYSDSSAEAFF.

This rearrangement joins TRBV3-1 (or the pseudogene TRBV3-2) to TRBJ2-5, with 7 bases identical to TRBD1. Germline values: CDR1 LGHDT, CDR2 YNNKEL (reference sequence). With 4 bases clipped from V and 2 bases from J, the junction kept 1 base outside the gene matches. CDR3 length equals 13 residues. CDR3 coding DNA: TGTGCCAGCAGCCGGGACAGACAAGAGACCCAGTACTTC. Its translation: CASSRDRQETQYF.

This clone was observed at least ten times. The rearrangement joins TRBV4-3 to TRBJ2-2; maybe TRBD2 (5 bases). Germline V gene data show CDR1 as LGHNA and CDR2 as YSLEER. Trimming removed 4 bases at V and 6 bases at J, with 24 bases between. The CDR3 spans 18 residues. CDR3 sequence reads: CASSPPVVRGLDPGELFF. CDR3 bases: TGCGCCAGCAGCCCCCCAGTAGTTCGGGGATTGGACCCCGGGGAGCTGTTTTTT.

CDR3 bases: TGTGCCAGCAGCTTAGAATATAGCGGGGGTGCGACAGATACGCAGTATTTT. Translating gives CASSLEYSGGATDTQYF. The chain has TRBV7-2 and TRBJ2-3, with TRBD2 identical over 9 bases. The CDR3 sequence is 17 residues long. The germline CDR1 and CDR2 sequences are SGHTA and FQGNSA. The V segment lost 1 base and the J segment 3 bases; nucleotides outside the gene matches: 8.

The chain joins TRBV2 to TRBJ2-1, with TRBD2 matching over 10 bases. CDR1 is SNHLY, CDR2 FYNNEI, per germline. The V gene end was trimmed by 6 bases and the J gene end by 9 bases; junction bases not matched to a gene: 11. There are 15 residues in the CDR3. Here the CDR3 reads CASSARSGGAVEQFF. The CDR3 bases are TGTGCCAGCAGCGCCCGAAGCGGGGGGGCGGTTGAGCAGTTCTTC.

V is TRBV5-4 and J is TRBJ1-2, with no clear D. The CDR3 is 16 amino acids. Germline V gene lookup returns CDR1 SGHNT and CDR2 YYREEE (reference sequence). The V end was cut by 1 base, the J end by 3 bases, with 16 bases between. The CDR3, as DNA: TGTGCCAGCAGCTTGTACGGGAACGGCTACTACTATGGCTACACCTTC. Its protein product is CASSLYGNGYYYGYTF.

The chain couples TRBV28 to TRBJ1-5; no clear D gene. V dropped 3 bases and J dropped 4 bases, with 7 bases sitting between them. This CDR3 region has 13 residues. Germline CDR1 is MDHEN and CDR2 is SYDVKM. CDR3 in DNA: TGTGCCAGCAGTTTGGGCAGTAATCAGCCCCAGCATTTT. This sequence encodes CASSLGSNQPQHF.

The V gene is TRBV6-5, the J gene TRBJ1-5; TRBD1 matches 9 bases. This CDR3 has 15 amino acids. The trim removed 2 bases at V and 7 bases at J, leaving 6 bases unmatched. In germline, CDR1 is MNHEY, CDR2 SVGAGI. CDR3 DNA sequence: TGTGCCAGCAGTTACGAGACAGGGGGTCGACAGCCCCAGCATTTT. It translates to CASSYETGGRQPQHF.

The chain links TRBV5-6 to TRBJ2-1; 7 nucleotides match TRBD1. Trimming cost V 3 bases and J 13 bases; bases outside gene matches: 7. The CDR3 contains 12 residues. Germline CDR1 is SGHDT and CDR2 is YYEEEE. DNA of the CDR3: TGTGCCAGCAGCTATGGACAGGTGGGCCAGTTCTTC. Translation: CASSYGQVGQFF.

The chain joins TRBV11-2 to TRBJ2-4, with unresolved D. This CDR3 has 15 amino acids. Germline V CDR1 and CDR2: SGHAT, FQNNGV. V lost 6 bases, J lost 0 bases, and 12 bases lay in between. The CDR3 spells CASSPPAVAKNIQYF. The DNA of the CDR3 is TGTGCCAGCAGTCCACCCGCGGTAGCCAAAAACATTCAGTACTTC.

V and J are TRBV29-1 and TRBJ2-5; TRBD1 agrees at 9 bases. The CDR3 length is 14 residues. Germline V lookup: CDR1 SQVTM, CDR2 ANQGSEA. After removal of 1 base from V and 1 base from J, the junction contained 1 base not matched to a gene. CDR3: CSVEGTGVQETQYF. The CDR3 DNA follows: TGCAGCGTTGAAGGGACAGGGGTCCAAGAGACCCAGTACTTC.

This clone came up once. The rearrangement links TRBV9 to TRBJ2-5, with a possible D match to TRBD1 (5 bases). Trimming left V 0 bases short and J 8 bases short, with 14 bases between. Germline V gives CDR1 SGDLS, CDR2 YYNGEE. There are 14 residues in the CDR3. The CDR3 nucleotides are TGTGCCAGCAGCGTAGAGAACAGTAGGGGAACCCAGTACTTC. Translation: CASSVENSRGTQYF.

The rearrangement links TRBV29-1 to TRBJ2-7, with D maybe TRBD1 (6 bases). Trimming took off 2 bases at V and 1 base at J, with 15 bases between the two ends. CDR1 is SQVTM, CDR2 ANQGSEA, per germline. There are 15 residues in the CDR3. This CDR3 is CSVERVGGMSYEQYF. The DNA for the CDR3 is TGCAGCGTTGAAAGGGTAGGGGGTATGTCCTACGAGCAGTACTTC.

This clone was recorded at least ten times. The V and J genes are TRBV7-3 and TRBJ2-2, with no clear D. Per germline, CDR1 SGHTA and CDR2 FQGTGA. Trimming removed 3 bases from V and 2 bases from J, with 7 bases in between. This CDR3 has 14 residues. CDR3 residues: CASSFETNTGELFF. DNA for the CDR3: TGTGCCAGCAGCTTTGAGACAAACACCGGGGAGCTGTTTTTT.

This clone was counted a few times. This chain links TRBV6-5 with TRBJ2-1, with 11 bases identical to TRBD1. The CDR3 consists of 14 residues. Germline loops: CDR1 MNHEY, CDR2 SVGAGI. Trimming removed 7 bases from V and 6 bases from J; junction bases left unmatched: 5. This CDR3 reads CASIRDRGFNEQFF. The CDR3 DNA reads TGTGCCAGCATCCGGGACAGGGGGTTCAATGAGCAGTTCTTC.

DNA of the CDR3: TGTGCCAGTAGGACCACAGCCTATGGCTACACCTTC. Its translation: CASRTTAYGYTF. This rearrangement joins TRBV19 to TRBJ1-2; D uncertain. The CDR3 has 12 residues. Germline CDR1 and CDR2: LNHDA and SQIVND (reference sequence). Trimming removed 6 bases from V and 4 bases from J, with 9 bases in between.

This rearrangement joins TRBV27 to TRBJ2-7, with D perhaps matching TRBD1 (6 bases). V was trimmed by 5 bases and J by 2 bases, leaving 10 bases between them. The CDR3 is 13 amino acids. From germline, CDR1 is MNHEY and CDR2 SMNVEV (reference sequence). CDR3 residues: CASSPRGPYEQYF. For the CDR3, the DNA is TGTGCCAGCAGTCCCAGGGGCCCCTACGAGCAGTACTTC.

The chain couples TRBV5-1 to TRBJ2-3, with TRBD1 matching over 8 bases. This CDR3 comprises 14 residues. The trim removed 7 bases at V and 5 bases at J, leaving 9 bases unmatched. Germline-derived CDR1 and CDR2 are SGHRS and YFSETQ. Here the CDR3 DNA reads TGCGCCAGCGGACAGGGAACATTTGAAGATACGCAGTATTTT. Its translation is CASGQGTFEDTQYF.

This clone appeared a few times. The CDR3 region is CASSSGTGGVEETQYF. The CDR3 DNA sequence: TGTGCCAGCAGCTCGGGGACAGGGGGCGTAGAAGAGACCCAGTACTTC. The chain is built from TRBV5-6 and TRBJ2-5, with 12 nucleotides matching TRBD1. This CDR3 is built from 16 residues. CDR1 is SGHDT, CDR2 YYEEEE, per germline. V gave up 3 bases and J gave up 3 bases; unmatched junction bases: 6.

This chain uses TRBV19 with TRBJ2-7; a possible D gene is TRBD1 (6 bases). The CDR3 runs to 13 residues. Germline V lookup: CDR1 LNHDA, CDR2 SQIVND (reference sequence). Trimming removed 5 bases at V and 6 bases at J, with 14 bases between. The CDR3 spells CASSPQGTGEQYF. DNA of the CDR3: TGTGCCAGTAGTCCACAGGGTACGGGCGAGCAGTACTTC.